Below, 14 T cell receptor beta chains from the same sample are listed, as sequenced in a study of T cells in localized non-small cell lung cancer. Repertoires were generated with immunoSEQ multiplex PCR, while TCRdb's copy carries only in-frame clones and drops some. The sample has under 50,000 clones; around 83% are singletons. Material: PBMCs, obtained before any cancer treatment. The receptors stem from a man between 35 and 75 years old with stage II lung adenocarcinoma.

The chain uses TRBV27 and TRBJ2-1; TRBD2 matches 7 bases. There are 16 residues in the CDR3. Germline CDR1 and CDR2: MNHEY and SMNVEV (reference sequence). Germline trimming cut 4 bases from V and 1 base from J; bases unmatched to any gene: 7. The CDR3 sequence: CASSSAELASYNEQFF. The CDR3 nucleotides read TGTGCCAGCAGTTCCGCCGAACTAGCGTCCTACAATGAGCAGTTCTTC.

The chain carries TRBV2 and TRBJ2-6; 10 positions agree with TRBD1. CDR1 is SNHLY and CDR2 is FYNNEI in the germline V gene. With V trimmed by 10 bases and J by 1 base, 7 bases remained unmatched. This CDR3 region has 16 residues. CDR3 region: CATRQGAGSGANVLTF. In DNA, the CDR3 is TGTGCCACCCGACAGGGGGCTGGTTCTGGGGCCAACGTCCTGACTTTC.

The chain is built from TRBV18 and TRBJ1-5; 8 bases are a match to TRBD1. The CDR3 has 15 residues. Germline V CDR1 and CDR2: KGHSH, LQKENI. The trim removed 4 bases at V and 1 base at J, leaving 3 bases unmatched. The CDR3 here is CASSLGQVSNQPQHF. The CDR3, as DNA: TGTGCCAGCTCACTGGGACAGGTGAGCAATCAGCCCCAGCATTTT.

V is TRBV5-6 and J is TRBJ2-3; no clear D. The V and J ends lost 3 bases and 5 bases respectively, with 10 bases between them. Germline V gene lookup returns CDR1 SGHDT and CDR2 YYEEEE. This CDR3 is built from 13 residues. As DNA, the CDR3 is TGTGCCAGCAGCTGGCAGGCAAGAGATACGCAGTATTTT. Amino acids: CASSWQARDTQYF.

The chain carries TRBV9 and TRBJ1-4; D is ambiguous. V was trimmed by 3 bases and J by 8 bases, leaving 17 bases between them. The germline CDR1 and CDR2 sequences are SGDLS and YYNGEE. The CDR3 spans 15 residues. CDR3 sequence: CASSGRLGSSEKLFF. Here the CDR3 DNA reads TGTGCCAGCAGCGGCCGGCTCGGGAGTAGCGAAAAACTGTTTTTT. Full variable domain (missing parts from reference TRBV9 and TRBJ1-4): DSGVTQTPKHLITATGQRVTLRCSPRSGDLSVYWYQQSLDQGLQFLIQYYNGEERAKGNILERFSAQQFPDLHSELNLSSLELGDSALYFCASSGRLGSSEKLFFGSGTQLSVL.

J is TRBJ2-6 and V is TRBV21-1; the listed D gene, TRBD1, was not tested against the DNA. TRBV21-1 is a listed pseudogene. This CDR3 has 22 amino acids. CDR3 in amino acids: CASSARQVPDVLTGSGANVLTF. The CDR3 DNA follows: TGTGCCAGCAGCGCCCGACAGGTGCCTGACGTCCTTACGGGATCTGGGGCCAACGTCCTGACTTTC.

The chain links TRBV4-2 to TRBJ2-1; 10 nucleotides agree with TRBD2. Germline V CDR1 and CDR2: LGHNA, YNFKEQ. This CDR3 has 16 amino acids. With 1 base clipped from V and 5 bases from J, the junction kept 5 bases outside the gene matches. The CDR3 nucleotides are TGTGCCAGCAGCCAAGCTAGCGGGGGAGAAGACAATGAGCAGTTCTTC. Residues: CASSQASGGEDNEQFF.

CDR3 sequence: CASSYFSSGEAAYNEQFF. The CDR3 region has the DNA TGCGCCAGCAGCTACTTTTCCTCGGGGGAGGCTGCCTACAATGAGCAGTTCTTC. This rearrangement joins TRBV5-1 to TRBJ2-1, with D maybe TRBD2 (6 bases). Germline V CDR1 and CDR2: SGHRS, YFSETQ. The CDR3 has 18 residues. V lost 3 bases to trimming and J lost 2 bases, with 21 bases between them.

The V and J genes are TRBV28 and TRBJ2-1; the match to TRBD2 covers 11 bases. Germline V CDR1 and CDR2: MDHEN, SYDVKM. The CDR3 has 16 residues. The J segment lost 5 bases and the V segment lost 3 bases, leaving 6 bases of the junction unmatched. In DNA, the CDR3 is TGTGCCAGCAGTTTTAGCGGGGGGGCGGTCAACAATGAGCAGTTCTTC. This sequence encodes CASSFSGGAVNNEQFF.

The chain recombines TRBV4-1 with TRBJ1-1; D uncertain. The CDR3 totals 13 residues. CDR1 is MGHRA and CDR2 is YSYEKL in the germline V gene. V lost 6 bases and J 0 bases, leaving 8 bases between the germline ends. DNA of the CDR3: TGCGCCAGCAGAGTGAACTTGAACACTGAAGCTTTCTTT. It is translated as CASRVNLNTEAFF.

This chain joins TRBV6-1 and TRBJ1-3; no definite D call. V gave up 7 bases and J gave up 0 bases, with 10 bases separating them. Looked up from germline, CDR1 is MNHNS and CDR2 is SASEGT. CDR3 length equals 14 residues. The CDR3 DNA sequence: TGTGCCAGCACAAAATTTTTCTCTGGAAACACCATATATTTT. Protein sequence: CASTKFFSGNTIYF.

The genes are TRBV28 and TRBJ2-7; tentative D call: TRBD2 (7 bases). V was clipped by 2 bases and J by 5 bases, with 16 bases between them. CDR3 length: 15 amino acids. CDR1 and CDR2 from the germline V gene are MDHEN and SYDVKM. CDR3: CASSLVGGAPNEQYV. For the CDR3, the DNA is TGTGCCAGCAGTTTAGTGGGGGGGGCCCCCAACGAGCAGTACGTC.

The chain uses TRBV27 and TRBJ1-5; D is undetermined. The germline gives CDR1 MNHEY, CDR2 SMNVEV (reference sequence). Between the trimmed V and J ends, which lost 0 bases and 10 bases, there was a span of 10 bases. The CDR3 has 13 amino acids. The chain's CDR3 is CASSLSKADPQHF. The CDR3 DNA reads TGTGCCAGCAGTTTATCGAAAGCAGATCCCCAGCATTTT.

The chain links TRBV12-2 to TRBJ1-2; the listed D gene, TRBD1, was not tested against the DNA. TRBV12-2 is classified as a pseudogene. This CDR3 is built from 21 residues. The CDR3 bases are TGTGCAAGTCGCTTAGTAGACAGTCCGACCCGAACAGTTCGGAGTTGTCGTGGCTACACCTTC. It is translated as CASRLVDSPTRTVRSCRGYTF.